What follows describes a single T cell receptor beta chain. The clone's antigen remains unknown. No base quality information exists; no much larger clone differs at one position. This specimen belongs to a study of cytomegalovirus exposure and HLA in healthy donors (dated by TCRdb to the late 2010s). In terms of the full investigation: An earlier analysis of approximately 550 of the donors reported 250 to 300 Gb of sequence data and approximately 110 million unique TCR beta sequences from about 179 million T cells. About 310 gigabases of sequencing data and around 87 million unique TCR sequences were included in an early release covering about 700 HLA-typed donors. The genetic ancestry cluster associated with self-reported Caucasian donors included over 65% of the 398 genotyped donors. The study aimed to test whether signatures of past pathogen exposure could be identified by cataloging public T cell receptors. The study profiled the T cell repertoires of around 700 subjects by immunosequencing and related them to cytomegalovirus serostatus. In addition to the first cohort of approximately 650 subjects, a separate validation cohort of approximately 120 different subjects was used. To predict cytomegalovirus infection status, the study combined high-throughput TCR immunosequencing, statistical association of individual TCRs with disease status, and machine learning. In a later analysis, previously published TCR beta repertoires from about 640 donors were re-analyzed and high-resolution HLA genotyping was added so that TCR occurrence patterns could be studied. Rather than drawing on any new phenotypic data, the later analysis identified candidate immune exposures from TCR beta sequences and the way those sequences occurred across donors. To decide whether each TCR beta V gene segment behaved as functional or pseudogenic, an earlier analysis of nearly 600 of the donors relied on high-throughput TCR beta sequencing. Donor age, sex, ethnicity and CMV serostatus were compiled together with the repertoire data. A later genetic analysis used genome-wide SNP genotypes for about three fifths of the 666 donors, treating that subset as a discovery cohort. Every repertoire in the discovery cohort had been generated on one and the same sequencing platform. HLA typing included class I and class II loci at four-digit resolution. Typing coverage varied by locus: 629-630 donors for A, B, C, DRB1 and DQB1; approximately 560 for DQA1; some 610 for DPA1; fewer than 480 for DPB1. Four to six DR-DQ haplotypes were handled as single units for association and clustering, since linkage in the cohort was strong. On average, over 200,000 unique TCR beta nucleotide sequences were sequenced per donor among 398 genotyped donors of the cohort, with roughly 18% of those sequences being non-productive. Study-wide findings and limitations: Because HLA typing was unavailable for some donors at each locus, only the typed subset was used in association tests. An earlier analysis of some 560 of the donors showed that most TCR beta V segments appeared in productive rearrangements either about 87% or about 30% of the time, which broadly matched IMGT annotations. Sequencing depth was assumed to be roughly uniform across donors in the presence/absence analyses, though that assumption may not hold. Compared with the approximately 700-donor mean, donors in an Asian-associated ancestry cluster had fewer N-insertions in productive TCRs, according to a later genetic analysis. A further reported finding was that TCR beta sequences accurately predicted the HLA-A and HLA-B alleles for most subjects in the first cohort. Only TCR beta chains were sequenced in this cohort, and the absence of alpha or paired-chain data limited detectable features. The classifier was reported to diagnose cytomegalovirus status with high specificity and sensitivity in both the original cohort and the validation cohort. According to a later analysis, TCR association rates differed among HLA loci, with DRB1 alleles showing the most associated TCRs and HLA-C alleles showing the fewest. A later analysis found that most CMV-associated TCR beta chains appeared HLA-restricted, with HLA associations seemingly driven largely by CMV exposure. A cluster of highly shared sequence variants was judged likely to represent a technical artifact of the sequencing pipeline. A later analysis reported that several top co-occurrence clusters appeared linked to parvovirus B19, influenza, CMV and Epstein-Barr virus. Linkage disequilibrium might explain the correlated functional status among segregating V segments, but an unknown experimental factor could not be ruled out. In a later analysis, HLA-associated TCR beta chains showed more clonal expansion and lower generation probabilities than non-associated chains that were equally common. It was suggested by the authors that the approach could potentially be generalized to other disease states and immunological phenotypes. In the study, 150 to 200 TCR beta chains were listed as associated with cytomegalovirus. Fewer than 20 rarely observed V segments, including chromosome 9 orphons, were excluded from the earlier analysis of some 590 of the donors because counts were too low. Immune exposure information for the cohort was limited to CMV serostatus. Three of the identified cytomegalovirus-associated TCR beta chains were confirmed in vitro to be specific for cytomegalovirus antigens. A later genetic analysis associated a missense DCLRE1C variant with V-gene and J-gene trimming of TCR beta chains, and an independent cohort replicated the association. A later analysis associated 15,000 to 20,000 TCR beta sequences with specific HLA alleles at a false discovery rate of 0.05. Across donors, most TCR sequences were observed very rarely, whereas some public TCRs were present in many individuals. Assigning TCR associations to individual alleles was difficult when HLA alleles, especially DR and DQ, strongly co-occurred. The 87-base-pair reads could not distinguish some IMGT-functional V segments, including TRBV6-2 and TRBV6-3, so those segments were excluded.

The CDR3 covers 15 residues, taking in both the cysteine and the phenylalanine. The kept DNA is CDR3 alone, 45 bases in frame from the first base. Sequences ENHRY (CDR1) and SYGVKD (CDR2) are obtained from the germline V gene. Trimming takes 4 bases off V and 5 bases off J; junction bases not matched to a gene: 8. The cohort consisted of approximately 670 healthy bone marrow donors. All cohort members were sampled while nominally healthy, although unrecorded immune exposures were likely present. The donor tested CMV seronegative, placing the donor among the roughly 400 seronegative members of the cohort. Each donor provided a peripheral blood sample, and peripheral blood mononuclear cells were used for TCR beta sequencing. The Qiagen DNeasy Blood Extraction Kit was used to extract genomic DNA from the blood cell samples. Library preparation used the immunoSEQ multiplex PCR assay. For the multiplex PCR, a mixture combining 60 forward primers for TCR Vbeta segments and 13 reverse primers for TCR Jbeta segments was used. Amplification of the CDR3 region of rearranged TCR beta genes was performed with a multiplex PCR assay on genomic DNA. The Illumina HiSeq System was used to sequence the amplified TCR beta libraries as 87-base-pair reads. On the authors' methods: Across the roughly 640 repertoires, a later analysis counted about 81 million unique TCR beta chains, 9.5 million to 12 million of which were shared by at least two donors. A nearest-neighbor algorithm error-corrected the raw reads and collapsed the reads into unique sequences, merging closely related sequences to remove PCR and sequencing errors. V, D and J gene segments were assigned by aligning CDR3 sequences to IMGT reference sequences. Each retained sequence needed at least a six-nucleotide match to both a V gene segment and a J gene segment. Rearrangements were classified as productive when the CDR3 lacked stop codons and remained in frame with V and J, and all other rearrangements were classified as non-productive. CDR3 was defined by IMGT convention, running from the second conserved V-encoded cysteine to the conserved J-encoded phenylalanine. Sequences without an unambiguous match to a single V gene segment were excluded from the earlier analysis of several hundred of the donors. In an earlier analysis of 587 of the donors, a V segment was called functional when productive rearrangements were above 56.7%, and segregating when the standard deviation between donors exceeded 5%. To diagnose cytomegalovirus status from the catalog of TCR beta chain sequences, a statistical classification framework was built. In a later analysis, TCR nucleotide sequences were compared against IMGT/GENE-DB human TR gene sequences so that V and J genes could be assigned. A later analysis assigned CDR3 sequences and most-parsimonious VDJ recombination scenarios with the TCRdist pipeline. A later analysis defined each TCR beta chain by its CDR3 amino acid sequence plus V-gene family, and excluded reads lacking a unique V-gene family. To address suspected cross-contamination and a sequencing artifact, a later analysis removed roughly 640 highly shared, low-generation-probability nucleotide sequences. For each public chain, a later analysis derived a clonal expansion index from normalized ranks of inferred template counts within each repertoire. Generation probabilities in a later analysis came from a VDJ recombination model fitted to out-of-frame rearrangements, and those results were checked against IGoR. A later analysis scored TCR-TCR, TCR-HLA and TCR-CMV co-occurrence with hypergeometric tests, applying a repertoire-size bias correction to TCR pairs. In a later analysis, false discovery rates were estimated by permuting HLA or CMV assignments 20 times. In a later analysis, co-occurring TCRs were grouped with DBSCAN, and TCRdist sequence similarity was added when clustering was performed within HLA-allele-positive subsets. Repertoires with fewer than 30,000 or more than 120,000 public chains, plus five repertoires with anomalous nucleotide sharing, were excluded from co-occurrence clustering. This immuneACCESS table, as held by TCRdb, lists in-frame sequences with V and J called but not all clones. Of the missing ones, under half trace to an unresolved V gene in checked studies; the others have no known cause. V and J calls and clone size are copied from that table; D and trimming were computed from the DNA. Counted in this sample were roughly 170,000 clones; around 68% of them appeared once. The ten most abundant clones make up more than 1.3% of the sample.

This receptor was identified in a girl aged 5 to 17 in good health and CMV-seronegative. The chain joins TRBV10-3 to TRBJ2-1, and TRBD2 matches 7 of the central bases. The sequenced sample consisted of PBMCs. CDR3 region: CAISVGAGENNEQFF. In nucleotides, the sequence is TGTGCCATCAGTGTAGGGGCGGGGGAGAACAATGAGCAGTTCTTC.